Shown below are 8 T cell receptor beta chains from a single sample sequenced in a study of cytomegalovirus exposure and HLA in healthy donors. Some clones are missing from TCRdb's copy, which holds only in-frame ones; the method was immunoSEQ multiplex PCR. The repertoire holds some 150,000 clones, approximately 88% seen once, with around 3.4% in the top ten. Sample: PBMCs. The receptors shown here come from a woman aged 18-29 years in good health and CMV-seropositive.

This chain joins TRBV7-6 and TRBJ2-5; no clear D gene. Germline V gives CDR1 SGHVS, CDR2 FNYEAQ. The V end was cut by 5 bases, the J end by 0 bases, with 4 bases between. The CDR3 spans 12 residues. Here the CDR3 reads CASSPNQETQYF. Written as DNA, the CDR3 is TGTGCCAGCAGCCCAAACCAAGAGACCCAGTACTTC.

The gene calls are TRBV7-9 and TRBJ1-1, with 8 bases lining up with TRBD1. The CDR3 extends over 18 amino acids. The germline gives CDR1 SEHNR, CDR2 FQNEAQ (reference sequence). Trimming at V came to 3 bases and at J to 4 bases, leaving 16 bases not matched to a gene. The CDR3 bases are TGTGCCAGCAGCTTCCGTACCTACTTAGGACAGGGCCCCACTGAAGCTTTCTTT. This codes for CASSFRTYLGQGPTEAFF.

The chain is built from TRBV2 and TRBJ2-7; 11 bases are shared with TRBD2. CDR1 is SNHLY and CDR2 is FYNNEI in the germline V gene. The CDR3 covers 14 residues. The J segment lost 3 bases and the V segment lost 10 bases, leaving 8 bases of the junction unmatched. Here the CDR3 reads CATSTSGSFYEQYF. CDR3 DNA: TGTGCCACTTCTACTAGCGGGAGTTTCTACGAGCAGTACTTC.

The chain employs TRBV28 and TRBJ1-2; 8 bases fit TRBD1. Per germline, CDR1 MDHEN and CDR2 SYDVKM. The CDR3 loop spans 16 amino acids. V gave up 3 bases and J gave up 4 bases; unmatched junction bases: 10. The CDR3 sequence: CASSFGQGAGGYGYTF. In nucleotides, the CDR3 is TGTGCCAGCAGTTTTGGGCAGGGGGCCGGAGGCTATGGCTACACCTTC.

This rearrangement joins TRBV5-1 to TRBJ2-1; 10 nucleotides line up with TRBD2. The CDR3 contains 18 residues. V lost 4 bases and J lost 0; bases outside the gene matches: 10. CDR1 is SGHRS and CDR2 is YFSETQ in the germline V gene. CDR3 in amino acids: CASSEGASGRISYNEQFF. The CDR3, as DNA: TGCGCCAGCAGCGAGGGGGCTAGCGGGAGAATCTCCTACAATGAGCAGTTCTTC. The whole variable domain, remainder taken from reference TRBV5-1 and TRBJ2-1, is KAGVTQTPRYLIKTRGQQVTLSCSPISGHRSVSWYQQTPGQGLQFLFEYFSETQRNKGNFPGRFSGRQFSNSRSEMNVSTLELGDSALYLCASSEGASGRISYNEQFFGPGTRLTVL.

The J gene is TRBJ1-4, the V gene TRBV14; D possibly corresponds to TRBD1 (5 bases). In germline, CDR1 is SGHDN, CDR2 FVKESK. The CDR3 runs 16 residues. The V gene lost 1 base and the J gene lost 3 bases, with 12 bases spanning the gap. In nucleotides, the CDR3 is TGTGCCAGCAGCCAAGCACAGGAGTACGCTAATGAAAAACTGTTTTTT. It yields the protein CASSQAQEYANEKLFF.

This clone has only one observation. This chain joins TRBV10-1 and TRBJ2-7, with TRBD2 identical over 10 bases. Looked up from germline, CDR1 is WNHNN and CDR2 is SYGVQD (reference sequence). The CDR3 loop spans 16 amino acids. Trimming cost V 5 bases and J 7 bases; bases outside gene matches: 14. Here the CDR3 DNA reads TGCGCCAGCAGTCCTAACCTAGCGGGAGAGGGTGTGGAGCAGTACTTC. This sequence encodes CASSPNLAGEGVEQYF.

The genes are TRBV2 and TRBJ2-1; 7 bases match TRBD1. Germline CDR1 is SNHLY and CDR2 is FYNNEI. This CDR3 has 15 amino acids. V dropped 6 bases and J dropped 5; count of bases not matched to a gene: 10. DNA for the CDR3: TGTGCCAGCAGCGACCCGGGACAGAAAAACAATGAGCAGTTCTTC. Translated: CASSDPGQKNNEQFF.